These T cell receptor beta chains were read from a single sample in a study of T cell changes during pregnancy in multiple sclerosis. Data came from immunoSEQ multiplex PCR; TCRdb stores just in-frame clones and leaves some out. This sample yields under 45,000 clones, of which about 88% are seen a single time; approximately 4% belongs to the top ten. Source: CD8+ T cells from peripheral blood mononuclear cells, taken in the first trimester of pregnancy. The receptor set was obtained from a female donor with multiple sclerosis, enrolled in a pregnancy study. Both conserved end residues are part of each CDR3. Fields, in order: J gene, clone size, D gene, V gene, CDR3 protein, CDR3 DNA. D genes are given only for firm matches. The size field is filled for only some rows; it gives once, few, many or a size class.

j_gene: TRBJ1-5; abundance: .; d_gene: .; v_gene: TRBV5-3; CDR3aa: CARSKDSSNQPQHF; CDR3nt: TGTGCCAGAAGCAAAGACAGTAGCAATCAGCCCCAGCATTTT
j_gene: TRBJ1-3; abundance: .; d_gene: .; v_gene: TRBV7-2; CDR3aa: CASSQGVSSGNTIYF; CDR3nt: TGTGCCAGCAGTCAAGGGGTTAGCTCTGGAAACACCATATATTTT
j_gene: TRBJ1-2; abundance: .; d_gene: .; v_gene: TRBV7-9; CDR3aa: CASSLVGVKLYGYTF; CDR3nt: TGTGCCAGCAGCCTGGTGGGAGTAAAGCTCTATGGCTACACCTTC
j_gene: TRBJ2-7; abundance: .; d_gene: .; v_gene: TRBV27; CDR3aa: CASSPGLHTEQYF; CDR3nt: TGTGCCAGCAGTCCGGGACTCCATACCGAGCAGTACTTC
j_gene: TRBJ1-1; abundance: .; d_gene: .; v_gene: TRBV4-1; CDR3aa: CASSQGRWGGTEAFF; CDR3nt: TGCGCCAGCAGCCAAGGGCGGTGGGGGGGCACTGAAGCTTTCTTT
j_gene: TRBJ2-7; abundance: .; d_gene: TRBD1; v_gene: TRBV27; CDR3aa: CASRSEDRGNEQYF; CDR3nt: TGTGCCAGCAGGTCTGAGGACAGGGGCAACGAGCAGTACTTC
j_gene: TRBJ1-5; abundance: few; d_gene: .; v_gene: TRBV7-6; CDR3aa: CASSSLGQPQHF; CDR3nt: TGTGCCAGCAGCTCCCTAGGACAGCCCCAGCATTTT
j_gene: TRBJ1-5; abundance: .; d_gene: .; v_gene: TRBV27; CDR3aa: CASSLAGQPQHF; CDR3nt: TGTGCCAGCAGTTTGGCAGGTCAGCCCCAGCATTTT
j_gene: TRBJ1-6; abundance: .; d_gene: TRBD1; v_gene: TRBV6-1; CDR3aa: CASRRATGGDSPLHF; CDR3nt: TGTGCCAGCAGGCGAGCGACAGGGGGGGATTCACCCCTCCACTTT
j_gene: TRBJ2-7; abundance: .; d_gene: .; v_gene: TRBV27; CDR3aa: CASSAAAGEFYEQYF; CDR3nt: TGTGCCAGCAGCGCCGCCGCCGGGGAGTTCTACGAGCAGTACTTC
j_gene: TRBJ2-1; abundance: .; d_gene: .; v_gene: TRBV30; CDR3aa: CAWSDPRPEQFF; CDR3nt: TGTGCCTGGAGTGACCCGCGCCCGGAGCAGTTCTTC
j_gene: TRBJ1-1; abundance: .; d_gene: .; v_gene: TRBV7-6; CDR3aa: CASSLNQGALKEAFF; CDR3nt: TGTGCCAGCAGCTTAAATCAAGGGGCCCTTAAGGAAGCTTTCTTT
j_gene: TRBJ2-4; abundance: .; d_gene: TRBD1; v_gene: TRBV11-3; CDR3aa: CASSPAGTGGIQYF; CDR3nt: TGTGCCAGCAGCCCGGCGGGGACAGGAGGCATTCAGTACTTC
j_gene: TRBJ2-7; abundance: .; d_gene: .; v_gene: TRBV15; CDR3aa: CATSRVIQTEQYF; CDR3nt: TGTGCCACCAGCAGAGTAATACAAACCGAGCAGTACTTC
j_gene: TRBJ2-1; abundance: .; d_gene: TRBD2; v_gene: TRBV9; CDR3aa: CASSVESGGYNEQFF; CDR3nt: TGTGCCAGCAGCGTAGAATCGGGGGGGTACAATGAGCAGTTCTTC
j_gene: TRBJ1-2; abundance: once; d_gene: .; v_gene: TRBV14; CDR3aa: CASRDQGSHGYTF; CDR3nt: TGTGCCAGCAGAGACCAAGGGAGTCATGGCTACACCTTC
j_gene: TRBJ2-7; abundance: .; d_gene: TRBD2; v_gene: TRBV7-9; CDR3aa: CASSSRPGLAGILTYEQYF; CDR3nt: TGTGCCAGCAGCTCCCGTCCGGGACTAGCGGGGATATTAACCTACGAGCAGTACTTC
j_gene: TRBJ2-3; abundance: .; d_gene: .; v_gene: TRBV13; CDR3aa: CASSLGPDTQYF; CDR3nt: TGTGCCAGCAGCTTAGGTCCGGATACGCAGTATTTT
j_gene: TRBJ2-3; abundance: many; d_gene: .; v_gene: TRBV15; CDR3aa: CATSRERGTTDTQYF; CDR3nt: TGTGCCACCAGCAGAGAGCGGGGTACCACAGATACGCAGTATTTT
j_gene: TRBJ1-6; abundance: .; d_gene: TRBD1; v_gene: TRBV19; CDR3aa: CAGGTGEYNSPLHF; CDR3nt: TGTGCCGGGGGGACAGGGGAATATAATTCACCCCTCCACTTT
j_gene: TRBJ2-7; abundance: .; d_gene: .; v_gene: TRBV10-3; CDR3aa: CAIAPQGISSYEQYF; CDR3nt: TGTGCCATCGCACCCCAGGGGATAAGCTCCTACGAGCAGTACTTC
j_gene: TRBJ2-2; abundance: .; d_gene: TRBD1; v_gene: TRBV10-3; CDR3aa: CAIRTGAGELFF; CDR3nt: TGTGCCATCAGGACAGGGGCCGGGGAGCTGTTTTTT
j_gene: TRBJ1-2; abundance: .; d_gene: .; v_gene: TRBV4-1; CDR3aa: CASRGDGQGYGYTF; CDR3nt: TGCGCCAGCCGGGGGGACGGGCAGGGGTATGGCTACACCTTC
j_gene: TRBJ2-7; abundance: .; d_gene: TRBD1; v_gene: TRBV4-1; CDR3aa: CASSQASGTGIYEQYF; CDR3nt: TGCGCCAGCAGCCAAGCTTCCGGGACAGGGATCTACGAGCAGTACTTC
j_gene: TRBJ2-1; abundance: once; d_gene: .; v_gene: TRBV13; CDR3aa: CASSLFRREQFF; CDR3nt: TGTGCCAGCAGCTTATTCCGTCGTGAGCAGTTCTTC
j_gene: TRBJ2-3; abundance: .; d_gene: .; v_gene: TRBV15; CDR3aa: CATSSGLADTQYF; CDR3nt: TGTGCCACCAGCAGCGGACTGGCAGATACGCAGTATTTT
j_gene: TRBJ1-4; abundance: .; d_gene: .; v_gene: TRBV27; CDR3aa: CASTWGTSVANEKLFF; CDR3nt: TGTGCCAGCACTTGGGGCACCTCGGTGGCTAATGAAAAACTGTTTTTT
j_gene: TRBJ2-5; abundance: .; d_gene: TRBD1; v_gene: TRBV2; CDR3aa: CASSTGEETQYF; CDR3nt: TGTGCCAGCAGCACAGGGGAAGAGACCCAGTACTTC
j_gene: TRBJ1-2; abundance: .; d_gene: TRBD1; v_gene: TRBV7-8; CDR3aa: CASSLAPDRNYGYTF; CDR3nt: TGTGCCAGCAGCTTAGCGCCGGACAGGAACTATGGCTACACCTTC
j_gene: TRBJ2-7; abundance: .; d_gene: TRBD2; v_gene: TRBV4-1; CDR3aa: CASSQWGGYEQYF; CDR3nt: TGCGCCAGCAGCCAATGGGGAGGGTACGAGCAGTACTTC
j_gene: TRBJ2-1; abundance: many; d_gene: TRBD2; v_gene: TRBV6-4; CDR3aa: CASSDSGGANEQFF; CDR3nt: TGTGCCAGCAGTGACAGCGGGGGGGCCAATGAGCAGTTCTTC
j_gene: TRBJ1-2; abundance: .; d_gene: TRBD1; v_gene: TRBV9; CDR3aa: CASTGTERGYTF; CDR3nt: TGTGCCAGCACCGGGACAGAGCGTGGCTACACCTTC
j_gene: TRBJ2-7; abundance: .; d_gene: .; v_gene: TRBV9; CDR3aa: CASSPAGGVPSYEQYF; CDR3nt: TGTGCCAGCAGCCCAGCGGGCGGGGTCCCCTCCTACGAGCAGTACTTC
j_gene: TRBJ1-4; abundance: .; d_gene: .; v_gene: TRBV21-1; CDR3aa: CASSARQGRNEKLFF; CDR3nt: TGTGCCAGCAGCGCGCGACAGGGGAGGAACGAAAAACTGTTTTTT
j_gene: TRBJ2-7; abundance: .; d_gene: TRBD1; v_gene: TRBV5-7; CDR3aa: CASSIRDRTYEQYF; CDR3nt: TGTGCCAGCAGCATCCGGGACAGGACCTACGAGCAGTACTTC
j_gene: TRBJ2-7; abundance: .; d_gene: .; v_gene: TRBV6-6; CDR3aa: CASIEPGGYEQYF; CDR3nt: TGTGCCAGCATTGAGCCAGGTGGCTACGAGCAGTACTTC
j_gene: TRBJ2-2; abundance: .; d_gene: .; v_gene: TRBV29-1; CDR3aa: CSVVGANTGELFF; CDR3nt: TGCAGCGTTGTAGGAGCGAACACCGGGGAGCTGTTTTTT